A selection of T cell receptor beta chains follows, all from one sample in a study of blood T cell repertoires in COVID-19. Assay: immunoSEQ multiplex PCR; the TCRdb copy retains only in-frame clones and omits some. The profile shows a few hundred thousand clones, roughly 90% of them singletons. Sequenced input: peripheral blood. The origin of the receptors is a man aged 40-49 years with acute or convalescent COVID-19. Both conserved end residues are part of each CDR3. D genes are given only for firm matches. Some rows mark clone size as missing; the rest say once, few, many or name a class of expanded clone.

>-|TRBV28|-|TRBJ2-2
CASSLYSGQAAELFF
TGTGCCAGCAGTTTGTACAGCGGGCAGGCCGCGGAGCTGTTTTTT
>-|TRBV5-4|-|TRBJ1-1
CASSRFTGEFTEAFF
TGTGCCAGCAGCCGATTTACGGGGGAATTCACTGAAGCTTTCTTT
>-|TRBV3-1/TRBV3-2|-|TRBJ1-4
CASSQDAGQFNEKLFF
TGTGCCAGCAGCCAAGATGCTGGCCAGTTTAATGAAAAACTGTTTTTT
>TRBD1|TRBV12-3/TRBV12-4|-|TRBJ1-2
CASSDRDHLGYTF
TGTGCCAGCAGCGACAGGGATCATTTGGGCTACACCTTC
>-|TRBV3-1/TRBV3-2|-|TRBJ2-7
CASSSSGFYEQYF
TGTGCCAGCAGTTCTTCAGGGTTTTACGAGCAGTACTTC
>-|TRBV5-5|-|TRBJ1-2
CASSSDIGYGYTF
TGTGCCAGCAGCTCGGACATTGGCTATGGCTACACCTTC
>TRBD2|TRBV5-1|-|TRBJ2-7
CASRTSGVYEQYF
TGCGCCAGCAGGACTAGCGGGGTCTACGAGCAGTACTTC
>-|TRBV6-6|once|TRBJ2-5
CASSYSQGDQASQYF
TGTGCCAGCAGTTACTCTCAAGGGGATCAGGCTTCCCAGTACTTC
>TRBD2|TRBV6-4|-|TRBJ2-1
CASSGLAGGLNEQFF
TGTGCCAGCAGTGGACTAGCGGGGGGATTAAATGAGCAGTTCTTC
>TRBD1|TRBV28|-|TRBJ1-2
CASSLRTGGYTF
TGTGCCAGCAGTTTAAGGACAGGTGGCTACACCTTC
>-|TRBV27|-|TRBJ1-2
CASRAPGANYGYTF
TGTGCCAGCAGGGCCCCAGGGGCGAACTATGGCTACACCTTC
>-|TRBV21-1|-|TRBJ1-5
CASSKESRGSVRNQPQHF
TGTGCCAGCAGCAAAGAAAGCAGGGGGAGCGTCCGCAATCAGCCCCAGCATTTT
>TRBD1|TRBV7-2|-|TRBJ1-5
CASSFQGEGSNQPQHF
TGTGCCAGCAGCTTCCAGGGGGAAGGGAGCAATCAGCCCCAGCATTTT
>TRBD1|TRBV7-9|-|TRBJ1-5
CASSRDRRIQPQHF
TGTGCCAGCAGCCGGGACAGAAGAATTCAGCCCCAGCATTTT
>TRBD2|TRBV29-1|-|TRBJ2-7
CSVGTSGSYEQYF
TGCAGCGTTGGGACTAGCGGTTCCTACGAGCAGTACTTC
>-|TRBV6-6|-|TRBJ2-3
CASTPGRASTDTQYF
TGTGCCAGCACCCCCGGGAGAGCCTCCACAGATACGCAGTATTTT
>-|TRBV18|once|TRBJ2-4
CASSPPTLVHGQQNIQYF
TGTGCCAGCTCACCACCGACACTGGTCCACGGACAGCAAAACATTCAGTACTTC
>-|TRBV10-3|-|TRBJ1-1
CAISPEGFENTEAFF
TGTGCCATCTCCCCGGAGGGGTTCGAGAACACTGAAGCTTTCTTT
>TRBD1|TRBV29-1|once|TRBJ1-5
CSVGTANQPQHF
TGCAGCGTGGGGACAGCAAATCAGCCCCAGCATTTT
>-|TRBV14|-|TRBJ2-1
CASSQDAGAFYNEQFF
TGTGCCAGCAGCCAAGATGCGGGGGCCTTTTACAATGAGCAGTTCTTC
>-|TRBV6-2/TRBV6-3|-|TRBJ1-5
CASSTLGGERDQPQHF
TGTGCCAGCAGCACCCTGGGGGGAGAAAGGGATCAGCCCCAGCATTTT
>-|TRBV2|-|TRBJ1-1
CASSAGTEAFF
TGTGCCAGCAGTGCAGGGACTGAAGCTTTCTTT
>-|TRBV4-1|-|TRBJ1-4
CASSMIGGNEKLFF
TGCGCCAGCAGCATGATCGGGGGTAATGAAAAACTGTTTTTT
>TRBD2|TRBV7-9|once|TRBJ2-7
CASQMGLAGTNHEQYF
TGTGCCTCTCAAATGGGACTAGCGGGAACTAACCACGAGCAGTACTTC
>TRBD1|TRBV10-3|-|TRBJ1-4
CAISGGQGANEKLFF
TGTGCCATCAGCGGAGGACAGGGGGCTAATGAAAAACTGTTTTTT
>-|TRBV7-8|-|TRBJ1-1
CASSSRGYTEAFF
TGTGCCAGCAGCTCTCGAGGGTACACTGAAGCTTTCTTT
>-|TRBV3-1/TRBV3-2|-|TRBJ1-6
CASSSRQINSPLHF
TGTGCCAGCAGCTCGAGACAGATTAATTCACCCCTCCACTTT
>-|TRBV27|-|TRBJ1-2
CASRQPGISNYGYTF
TGTGCCAGCAGACAACCGGGGATTAGTAACTATGGCTACACCTTC
>-|TRBV10-3|-|TRBJ1-3
CAIKGGDSGNTIYF
TGTGCCATCAAGGGGGGGGACTCTGGAAACACCATATATTTT
>TRBD1|TRBV13|once|TRBJ2-7
CASSFRQGVYEQYF
TGTGCCAGCAGCTTCAGACAGGGGGTCTACGAGCAGTACTTC
>-|TRBV2|-|TRBJ1-3
CASRVTDSGNTIYF
TGTGCCAGCAGGGTGACAGATTCTGGAAACACCATATATTTT
>TRBD1|TRBV14|-|TRBJ1-5
CASSQVDRGSNQPQHF
TGTGCCAGCAGCCAGGTAGACAGGGGCAGCAATCAGCCCCAGCATTTT
>TRBD1|TRBV19|-|TRBJ1-3
CASSQGAAGNTIYF
TGTGCCAGTAGTCAGGGGGCCGCTGGAAACACCATATATTTT
>TRBD1|TRBV7-6|-|TRBJ1-4
CASSPGQGNEKLFF
TGTGCCAGCAGCCCGGGACAGGGGAATGAAAAACTGTTTTTT
>TRBD1|TRBV5-4|-|TRBJ1-2
CASSVGQGAHYGYTF
TGTGCCAGCAGCGTCGGACAGGGGGCTCACTATGGCTACACCTTC
>TRBD1|TRBV28|-|TRBJ1-6
CASSLIGQGGRPLHF
TGTGCCAGCAGTTTAATAGGCCAGGGGGGAAGACCCCTCCACTTT
>TRBD1|TRBV5-4|-|TRBJ2-7
CASSLGAGGDEQYF
TGTGCCAGCAGCTTAGGGGCAGGGGGCGACGAGCAGTACTTC
>-|TRBV20-1|-|TRBJ1-2
CSATSTIGYTF
TGCAGTGCCACTAGCACGATTGGCTACACCTTC
>TRBD2|TRBV28|-|TRBJ2-1
CASSISSGSISYNEQFF
TGTGCCAGCAGTATCTCTAGCGGGAGTATATCCTACAATGAGCAGTTCTTC
>TRBD2|TRBV9|-|TRBJ2-1
CASSERLAGVPYNEQFF
TGTGCCAGCAGCGAGCGACTAGCGGGGGTTCCCTACAATGAGCAGTTCTTC
>TRBD1|TRBV5-1|-|TRBJ2-5
CASRRLGQLQETQYF
TGCGCCAGCAGAAGATTGGGACAGCTCCAAGAGACCCAGTACTTC
>-|TRBV5-5|-|TRBJ2-7
CASSLQLSQGSYEQYF
TGTGCCAGCAGCTTGCAACTTTCACAGGGATCCTACGAGCAGTACTTC
>-|TRBV12-3/TRBV12-4|-|TRBJ1-5
CASRGDPQPQHF
TGTGCCAGCCGCGGGGACCCTCAGCCCCAGCATTTT
>TRBD1|TRBV27|once|TRBJ1-2
CASSLGQGSPSPYGYTF
TGTGCCAGCAGTTTAGGACAGGGGAGCCCCAGCCCCTATGGCTACACCTTC
>-|TRBV24-1|-|TRBJ2-1
CATSDPGEPSYNEQFF
TGTGCCACCAGTGATCCTGGGGAGCCCTCCTACAATGAGCAGTTCTTC
>TRBD1|TRBV30|-|TRBJ1-2
CAKGQGAYSGYTF
TGTGCCAAAGGACAGGGGGCGTACTCTGGCTACACCTTC
>TRBD1|TRBV7-2|-|TRBJ1-2
CASSLELLGQGINYGYTF
TGTGCCAGCAGCTTAGAACTTTTGGGACAGGGGATTAACTATGGCTACACCTTC